This T cell receptor beta chain was recovered during a study of breast tumors, draining lymph nodes, adjacent tissues. The CDR3 contains 16 residues. J was trimmed by 3 bases and V by 6 bases; bases with no gene match: 8. Germline V gives CDR1 LGHDT, CDR2 YNNKEL (reference sequence). Axillary draining lymph nodes of breast cancer patients supplied the node samples. In its sample, this clonotype was seen many times. TCRdb analysed the multiplex PCR reads with MiXCR anew, one entry per CDR3 protein. The sample has about 230,000 distinct CDR3 sequences; approximately 30% are singletons. The rearrangement joins TRBV3-1 to TRBJ2-3, with 11 positions matching TRBD2. The clonotype originates from a female donor with breast cancer. Some clones in this sample may be carry-over from other donors' samples. The sample comprised axillary lymph node tissue. The CDR3 DNA is TGTGCCAGCAGTCCAACGGGACTAGCGGCGACAGATACGCAGTATTTT. It codes for CASSPTGLAATDTQYF.